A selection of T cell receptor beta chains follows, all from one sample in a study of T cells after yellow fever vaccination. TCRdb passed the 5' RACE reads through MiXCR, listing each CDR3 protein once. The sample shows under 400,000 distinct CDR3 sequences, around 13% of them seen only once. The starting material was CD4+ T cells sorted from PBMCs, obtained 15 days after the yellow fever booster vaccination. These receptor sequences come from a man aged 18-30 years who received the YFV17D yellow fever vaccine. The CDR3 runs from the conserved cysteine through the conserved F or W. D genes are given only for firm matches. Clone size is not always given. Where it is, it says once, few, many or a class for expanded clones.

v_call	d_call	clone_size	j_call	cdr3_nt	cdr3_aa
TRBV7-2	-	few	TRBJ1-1	TGTGCCAGCAGCTTAGCGGAAGGTTCTGAAGCTTTCTTT	CASSLAEGSEAFF
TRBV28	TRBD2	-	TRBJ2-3	TGTGCCAGCAGTGGGGCGGGGGCAGATACGCAGTATTTT	CASSGAGADTQYF
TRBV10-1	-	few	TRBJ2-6	TGCGCCAGCAGTCCTGACAGCTCTGGGGCCAACGTCCTGACTTTC	CASSPDSSGANVLTF
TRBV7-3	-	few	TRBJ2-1	TGTGCCAGCAGCTTCCAGGGTAGGAGTGAGCAGTTCTTC	CASSFQGRSEQFF
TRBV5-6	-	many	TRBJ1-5	TGTGCCAGCACCCGGCGGGATAGCAATCAGCCCCAGCATTTT	CASTRRDSNQPQHF
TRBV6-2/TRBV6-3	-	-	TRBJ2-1	TGTGCCAGCAGGGCCTCCTACAATGAGCAGTTCTTC	CASRASYNEQFF
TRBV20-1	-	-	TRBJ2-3	TGCAGTGCTGGGGCAAACTGGGTCCGCACAGATACGCAGTATTTT	CSAGANWVRTDTQYF
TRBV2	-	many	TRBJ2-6	TGTGCCAGCAGTGAGGGCCCTGGGGCCAACGTCCTGACTTTC	CASSEGPGANVLTF
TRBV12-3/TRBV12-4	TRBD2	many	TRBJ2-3	TGTGCCTCCTCAGCGGGGCTATTAGATACGCAGTATTTT	CASSAGLLDTQYF
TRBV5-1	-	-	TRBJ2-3	TGCGCCAGCAGCTTGGCGGGGGTAGGCGGCACAGATACGCAGTATTTT	CASSLAGVGGTDTQYF
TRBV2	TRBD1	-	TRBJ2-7	TGTGCCAGCAGGGCCGGGACAGGGCGGGAGCAGTACTTC	CASRAGTGREQYF
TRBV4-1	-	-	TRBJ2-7	TGCGCCAGCAGCTACGAGCAGTACTTC	CASSYEQYF
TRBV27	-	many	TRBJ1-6	TGTGCCAGCAGTTTACGTCCGGACCGCGGCTCACCCCTCCACTTT	CASSLRPDRGSPLHF
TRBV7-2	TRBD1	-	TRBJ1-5	TGTGCCAGCAGCCGGGACAGGGGGAATCAGCCCCAGCATTTT	CASSRDRGNQPQHF
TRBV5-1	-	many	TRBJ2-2	TGCGCCAGCAGCTGGCTCACCGGGGAGCTGTTTTTT	CASSWLTGELFF
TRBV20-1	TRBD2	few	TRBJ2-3	TGCAGTGCTAGGCCCTCGGGGAGGGTTTGGACAGATACGCAGTATTTT	CSARPSGRVWTDTQYF
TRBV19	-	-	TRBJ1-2	TGTGCCAGTAGTACCTTGGCGGGGGCAGGAGGCTACACCTTC	CASSTLAGAGGYTF
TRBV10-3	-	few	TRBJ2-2	TGTGCCACCTTTCCGGGTAACACCGGGGAGCTGTTTTTT	CATFPGNTGELFF
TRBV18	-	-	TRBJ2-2	TGTGCCAGCTCACCCCGGACGGACCCGAACACCGGGGAGCTGTTTTTT	CASSPRTDPNTGELFF
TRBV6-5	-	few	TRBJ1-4	TGTGCCAGCAGTTACTCCCCAACAACTAATGAAAAACTGTTTTTT	CASSYSPTTNEKLFF
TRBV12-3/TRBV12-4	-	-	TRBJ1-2	TGTGCCAGCGCTGCTTGGGGGACTAACTATGGCTACACCTTC	CASAAWGTNYGYTF
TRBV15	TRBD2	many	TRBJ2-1	TGTGCCACCAGCAGAGACCTAGCGGGGGGCGTGAACAATGAGCAGTTCTTC	CATSRDLAGGVNNEQFF
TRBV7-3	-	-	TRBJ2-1	TGTGCCAGCAGCTCCGGACTATCCTCCCTCAATGAGCAGTTCTTC	CASSSGLSSLNEQFF
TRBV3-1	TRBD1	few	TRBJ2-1	TGTGCCAGCAGTCCCTCTGAGGGGGCCAATGAGCAGTTCTTC	CASSPSEGANEQFF
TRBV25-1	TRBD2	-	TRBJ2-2	TGTGCCAGCAGTGATTCCCAGCGGGGGGTATCCGGGGAGCTGTTTTTT	CASSDSQRGVSGELFF
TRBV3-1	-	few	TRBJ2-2	TGTGCCAGCACCTCTTGGGGGGGCCTGAACACCGGGGAGCTGTTTTTT	CASTSWGGLNTGELFF
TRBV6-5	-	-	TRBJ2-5	TGTGCCAGCAGGCTGGCCGAACTCCGAGAGACCCAGTACTTC	CASRLAELRETQYF
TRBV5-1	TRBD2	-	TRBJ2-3	TGCGCCAGCAGCGTAGGGGGACTAGCGGGGGCAGATACGCAGTATTTT	CASSVGGLAGADTQYF
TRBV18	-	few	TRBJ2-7	TGTGCCAGCTCACCACCGGGACTCTCCCCCTACGAGCAGTACTTC	CASSPPGLSPYEQYF
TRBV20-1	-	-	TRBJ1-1	TGCAGTGCCGGAAGGGGGGGCACTGAAGCTTTCTTT	CSAGRGGTEAFF
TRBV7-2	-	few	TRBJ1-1	TGTGCCAGCAGCCCCTCGCGGGCGCAGGTGAACACTGAAGCTTTCTTT	CASSPSRAQVNTEAFF
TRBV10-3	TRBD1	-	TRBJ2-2	TGTGCCATCACGGGACAGCCGACGAACACCGGGGAGCTGTTTTTT	CAITGQPTNTGELFF
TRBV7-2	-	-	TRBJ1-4	TGTGCCAGCAGCTCCGAACCCGGGACATTCGGTGAAAAACTGTTTTTT	CASSSEPGTFGEKLFF
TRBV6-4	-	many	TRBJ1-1	TGTGCCAGCAGTGCGGGAGGGGTGAACACTGAAGCTTTCTTT	CASSAGGVNTEAFF
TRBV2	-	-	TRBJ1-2	TGTGCCAGCAGCCTAGACAACTACTACTATGGCTACACCTTC	CASSLDNYYYGYTF
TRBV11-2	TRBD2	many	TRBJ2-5	TGTGCCAGCAGCCCGGGACTAGCGGGGCTCCTGGGGGAGACCCAGTACTTC	CASSPGLAGLLGETQYF
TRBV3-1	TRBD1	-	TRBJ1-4	TGTGCCAGCAGCCCCCCGACAGGGACAAACGAAAAACTGTTTTTT	CASSPPTGTNEKLFF
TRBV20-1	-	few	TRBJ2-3	TGCAGTGCTAGATGGCAGGTGGCAGATACGCAGTATTTT	CSARWQVADTQYF
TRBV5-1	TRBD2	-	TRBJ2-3	TGCGCCAGCAGCTTGGAAAGCGGGGGGGGCTTTTCCCCAGATACGCAGTATTTT	CASSLESGGGFSPDTQYF
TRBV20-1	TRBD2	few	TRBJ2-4	TGCAGTGCCCCACTAGCGGGGGGCTTTGGCATTCAGTACTTC	CSAPLAGGFGIQYF
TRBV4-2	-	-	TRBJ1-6	TGTGCCAGCAGCCAAGAAAAGAGTGATTCACCCCTCCACTTT	CASSQEKSDSPLHF
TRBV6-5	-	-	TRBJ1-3	TGTGCCAGCAGTTACTCAGGGGTCAGCTCTGGAAACACCATATATTTT	CASSYSGVSSGNTIYF